This T cell receptor beta chain was profiled in a study of neurological immune-mediated disorders. Losses at the gene ends were 10 bases for V and 5 bases for J; bases not matched to a gene: 10. The CDR3 length is 14 residues. This clonotype was counted ten times or more. TCRdb re-called the 5' RACE reads through MiXCR, storing one row per CDR3 protein. The profile shows some 37,000 distinct CDR3 sequences, approximately 10% of them singletons. Sequencing was done on a sample of PBMCs. The source of this sequence is a woman in her twenties or thirties with HTLV-1-associated myelopathy (HAM/TSP). This chain connects TRBV12-3 or TRBV12-4 to TRBJ2-1; 8 bases are shared with TRBD2. CDR3 DNA: TGTGCCACGGGCGGGGGGCCGAATAACAATGAGCAGTTCTTC. It is translated as CATGGGPNNNEQFF.